Sequencing of this T cell receptor beta chain was carried out in a study of T-cell memory formation after mild COVID-19. General study results and limits: Contracting clones from day 15 to 85 showed balanced CD4/CD8; later expanders favored CD4+. Mainly in CM and EM were contracting CD4+ clones; CD8+ were in EMRA.

TCRdb redid the calling of the 5' RACE reads with MiXCR, one entry per CDR3 protein. The table lists about 88,000 distinct CDR3 sequences, approximately 23% of them singletons, with 42% in the top ten. From germline, CDR1 is SGHTA and CDR2 FQGNSA. V was cut by 1 base and J by 4 bases, with 7 bases left in between. The CDR3 totals 13 residues. At least ten counts were recorded for this clonotype. Its antigen is currently unknown. The receptor was isolated from a man aged 18 to 29 who had mild COVID-19 (a few samples of this study predate the infection). Cell type and time point are not known. The chain is built from TRBV7-2 and TRBJ2-5; D not certain. Sequenced input: PBMCs or a T cell subset sorted from them (not recorded which). CDR3 in amino acids: CASSLGYRETQYF. The CDR3 bases are TGTGCCAGCAGCTTAGGATACAGAGAGACCCAGTACTTC.